The 32 T cell receptor beta chains below come from one sample, sequenced in a study of T cells after yellow fever vaccination. TCRdb used MiXCR to reprocess the 5' RACE reads, holding one entry per CDR3 protein. The table includes roughly 100,000 distinct CDR3 sequences, approximately 8.4% detected once. The starting material was CD8+ T cells not binding an NS4B(214-222) dextramer, sorted from PBMCs, obtained around 16 days after the first yellow fever vaccination. These receptors came from a man aged 18 to 30 who received the YFV17D yellow fever vaccine.

The chain has TRBV10-3 and TRBJ2-7; D remains ambiguous. The germline V and J ends were trimmed by 9 bases and 6 bases, with 12 bases remaining between them. Germline lookup yields CDR1 ENHRY and CDR2 SYGVKD. The CDR3 is 11 residues long. DNA of the CDR3: TGTGCCATGCTAGTAGGGTTCGAGCAGTACTTC. Its translation is CAMLVGFEQYF.

This clonotype has a single count. The V gene is TRBV6-2 or TRBV6-3, the J gene TRBJ2-1, with D uncertain. The germline V gene encodes CDR1 MNHEY and CDR2 SVGEGT. Trimming took off 2 bases at V and 2 bases at J, with 16 bases between the two ends. The CDR3 runs 17 residues. In DNA, the CDR3 is TGTGCCAGCAGTTACACGGTGGCTCGCCCCCCCTACAATGAGCAGTTCTTC. Translated, it gives CASSYTVARPPYNEQFF.

This clonotype has just a few counts. This sequence joins TRBV12-3 or TRBV12-4 and TRBJ1-5, with D tentatively TRBD1 (6 bases). The ends were cut back, 6 bases at V and 6 bases at J, with 15 bases in the middle. CDR3 size: 14 residues. CDR3 residues: CASRHRDGGQPQHF. The CDR3 DNA is TGTGCCAGCAGGCACAGGGATGGAGGTCAGCCCCAGCATTTT.

This clonotype was counted between two and nine times. This sequence joins TRBV6-5 and TRBJ1-1; the D is unclear. The V gene lost 1 base and the J gene lost 0 bases, with 15 bases spanning the gap. Germline-derived CDR1 and CDR2 are MNHEY and SVGAGI. The CDR3 covers 17 residues. CDR3 DNA: TGTGCCAGCAGTTACTTTTCCCTGGGCAGGATGAACACTGAAGCTTTCTTT. It translates to CASSYFSLGRMNTEAFF.

There are many counts of this clonotype. The V gene is TRBV3-1, the J gene TRBJ2-2; perhaps TRBD1 as D (6 bases). V lost 4 bases and J 6 bases, leaving 6 bases between the germline ends. There are 12 residues in the CDR3. Looked up from germline, CDR1 is LGHDT and CDR2 is YNNKEL (reference sequence). The CDR3 loop reads CASSPGAGELFF. In DNA form, the CDR3 reads TGTGCCAGCAGCCCAGGGGCCGGGGAGCTGTTTTTT.

V usage is TRBV29-1 and J usage is TRBJ1-1, with unresolved D. There are 12 residues in the CDR3. V lost 6 bases, J lost 0 bases, and 8 bases lay in between. The germline V gene has CDR1 SQVTM and CDR2 ANQGSEA. The CDR3: CSVRPMNTEAFF. The CDR3, as DNA: TGCAGCGTCCGACCCATGAACACTGAAGCTTTCTTT.

The table lists this clonotype with a few counts. The chain employs TRBV28 and TRBJ2-3, with 7 bases that match TRBD1. Trimming removed 6 bases from V and 0 bases from J; junction bases left unmatched: 6. CDR1 is MDHEN, CDR2 SYDVKM, per germline. The CDR3 contains 15 residues. CDR3 DNA sequence: TGTGCCAGCAGCTCCGGGACAGCGAGCACAGATACGCAGTATTTT. Amino acid sequence: CASSSGTASTDTQYF.

This sequence joins TRBV6-1 and TRBJ2-1; D assignment may be TRBD1 or TRBD2 (7 bases each). With 3 bases removed from V and 2 bases from J, the gap between germline ends came to 14 bases. Looked up from germline, CDR1 is MNHNS and CDR2 is SASEGT. CDR3 length: 16 amino acids. CDR3 region: CASSDLSGGAYNEQFF. CDR3 nucleotides: TGTGCCAGCAGTGACCTATCAGGGGGGGCCTACAATGAGCAGTTCTTC.

This clonotype was counted at least ten times. The chain has TRBV7-6 and TRBJ1-4; D gene unclear. The CDR3 sequence is 12 residues long. Germline lookup yields CDR1 SGHVS and CDR2 FNYEAQ. V lost 5 bases and J 7 bases, leaving 8 bases between the germline ends. Here the CDR3 DNA reads TGTGCCAGCAGCCCCATGAGTGAAAAACTGTTTTTT. Its protein is CASSPMSEKLFF.

The chain links TRBV7-2 to TRBJ2-7; 8 bases are shared with TRBD1. Looked up from germline, CDR1 is SGHTA and CDR2 is FQGNSA. This CDR3 contains 14 residues. V was clipped by 5 bases and J by 1 base; unmatched bases: 4. CDR3 region: CASSPGDRSYEQYV. CDR3 DNA sequence: TGTGCCAGCAGCCCGGGGGACAGGTCCTACGAGCAGTACGTC.

The chain combines TRBV7-6 with TRBJ2-2; 13 positions match TRBD2. Germline trimming cut 4 bases from V and 7 bases from J; bases unmatched to any gene: 6. The germline gives CDR1 SGHVS, CDR2 FNYEAQ. The CDR3 contains 16 residues. The CDR3 loop reads CASSSLAGGPGGELFF. CDR3 nucleotides: TGTGCCAGCAGCTCACTAGCGGGGGGGCCTGGCGGGGAGCTGTTTTTT.

This clonotype was counted a few times. The CDR3 loop reads CASSLAASSYEQYV. The CDR3 region has the DNA TGTGCCAGCAGCTTAGCGGCGAGCTCCTACGAGCAGTACGTC. The chain carries TRBV7-6 and TRBJ2-7; unclear D gene. Between the trimmed V and J ends, which lost 0 bases and 0 bases, there was a span of 6 bases. CDR1 and CDR2 from the germline V gene are SGHVS and FNYEAQ. The CDR3 covers 14 residues.

The chain employs TRBV9 and TRBJ2-7; TRBD2 aligns across 9 bases. The CDR3 consists of 16 residues. Germline CDR1 reads SGDLS; CDR2 reads YYNGEE. V gave up 0 bases and J gave up 0 bases; unmatched junction bases: 4. The CDR3 DNA is TGTGCCAGCAGCGTAGTTCCAGCGGGGGGCTCCTACGAGCAGTACTTC. It specifies CASSVVPAGGSYEQYF.

This clonotype was counted a few times. The rearrangement uses TRBV6-2 or TRBV6-3 and TRBJ2-1; D uncertain. The CDR3 totals 16 residues. The V gene lost 5 bases and the J gene lost 5 bases, with 19 bases spanning the gap. Germline CDR1 is MNHEY and CDR2 is SVGEGT. CDR3 in amino acids: CASSPPYPDKNNEQFF. Here the CDR3 DNA reads TGTGCCAGCAGTCCACCGTACCCCGACAAAAACAATGAGCAGTTCTTC.

A few counts support this clonotype. V gene TRBV6-2 or TRBV6-3 combines with J gene TRBJ2-7, with TRBD1 identical over 10 bases. V lost 2 bases and J lost 5; bases outside the gene matches: 0. The length of the CDR3 is 13 residues. In germline, CDR1 is MNHEY, CDR2 SVGEGT. This chain's CDR3 is CASSYGTGDEQYV. The DNA for the CDR3 is TGTGCCAGCAGTTACGGGACAGGGGACGAGCAGTACGTC.

The V gene is TRBV5-5, the J gene TRBJ1-5, with D uncertain. Trimming stripped 2 bases from V and 5 bases from J, with 8 bases between. This CDR3 spans 13 amino acids. Germline-derived CDR1 and CDR2 are SGHKS and YYEKEE (reference sequence). In nucleotides, the CDR3 is TGTGCCAGCAGCTTAGCGCCGGATCAGCCCCAGCATTTT. The encoded protein is CASSLAPDQPQHF.

The genes are TRBV20-1 and TRBJ2-7; a possible D gene is TRBD2 (6 bases). Per the germline V gene, CDR1 is DFQATT and CDR2 is SNEGSKA (reference sequence). V gave up 6 bases and J gave up 2 bases, with 17 bases separating them. The CDR3 consists of 14 residues. CDR3 sequence reads: CSATSSASTYEQYF. The CDR3 coding sequence is TGCAGTGCCACGTCTAGCGCGTCGACCTACGAGCAGTACTTC.

This clonotype was found once. V is TRBV7-9 and J is TRBJ1-2, with unresolved D. The V gene's germline CDR1 is SEHNR and CDR2 FQNEAQ (reference sequence). CDR3 length: 15 amino acids. Trimming shortened V by 2 bases and J by 5 bases, and 15 bases separated the two germline ends. CDR3 residues: CASSLRTDLRYGYTF. CDR3 bases: TGTGCCAGCAGCTTAAGAACAGATCTTAGGTATGGCTACACCTTC. Together with reference TRBV7-9 and TRBJ1-2, the CDR3 gives the full variable domain: DTGVSQNPRHKITKRGQNVTFRCDPISEHNRLYWYRQTLGQGPEFLTYFQNEAQLEKSRLLSDRFSAERPKGSFSTLEIQRTEQGDSAMYLCASSLRTDLRYGYTFGSGTRLTVV.

The chain recombines TRBV12-3 or TRBV12-4 with TRBJ2-1; 11 bases fit TRBD2. V lost 5 bases and J lost 6; bases outside the gene matches: 6. CDR3 length equals 15 residues. CDR3 in amino acids: CASSTTSGGVNEQFF. The CDR3 DNA follows: TGTGCCAGCAGTACAACTAGCGGGGGAGTCAATGAGCAGTTCTTC.

V gene TRBV7-8 combines with J gene TRBJ1-1; D remains ambiguous. In germline, CDR1 is SGHVS, CDR2 FQNEAQ. This CDR3 has 14 residues. The germline V and J ends were trimmed by 3 bases and 7 bases, with 15 bases remaining between them. The chain's CDR3 is CASSFSAQTYEAFF. CDR3 nucleotides: TGTGCCAGCAGCTTCAGTGCACAGACGTATGAAGCTTTCTTT.

V gene TRBV29-1 combines with J gene TRBJ2-1; 7 bases are a match to TRBD2. This CDR3 region has 15 residues. Germline CDR1 and CDR2: SQVTM and ANQGSEA. V gave up 7 bases and J gave up 0 bases; unmatched junction bases: 9. CDR3 coding DNA: TGCAGCGCCGAAGGCGGGACTATCTCCTACAATGAGCAGTTCTTC. Translated, it gives CSAEGGTISYNEQFF.

V gene TRBV30 combines with J gene TRBJ2-7; D is perhaps TRBD1 (6 bases). Germline V gene sequence: CDR1 GTSNPN, CDR2 SVGIG (reference sequence). The length of the CDR3 is 14 residues. V lost 0 bases to trimming and J lost 4 bases, with 13 bases between them. The CDR3 DNA reads as TGTGCCTGGAGTGTAGGGGGTAGGGGATACGAGCAGTACTTC. Its protein is CAWSVGGRGYEQYF.

The V call is TRBV20-1, the J call TRBJ1-5; no clear D. Germline CDR1 is DFQATT and CDR2 is SNEGSKA (reference sequence). V shed 6 bases and J shed 0 bases, with 15 bases lying between them. CDR3 length equals 15 residues. Here the CDR3 DNA reads TGCAGTGCATCCCGGGCCATTTATAGCAATCAGCCCCAGCATTTT. Its translation is CSASRAIYSNQPQHF.

This clonotype was counted only a few times. The rearrangement joins TRBV7-6 to TRBJ2-1; 9 positions match TRBD1. Germline V gives CDR1 SGHVS, CDR2 FNYEAQ. J lost 7 bases, V lost 5 bases, and 3 bases had no gene match. There are 13 residues in the CDR3. CDR3 bases: TGTGCCAGCAGCAACGACAGGGGGAATGAGCAGTTCTTC. It codes for CASSNDRGNEQFF.

There are many counts of this clonotype. The chain has TRBV20-1 and TRBJ2-5; 7 bases are a match to TRBD2. The J segment lost 4 bases and the V segment lost 1 base, leaving 6 bases of the junction unmatched. Per the germline V gene, CDR1 is DFQATT and CDR2 is SNEGSKA (reference sequence). This CDR3 has 14 amino acids. CDR3 DNA: TGCAGTGCTAGAGTTGGGAGGGTCACAGAGACCCAGTACTTC. Its protein is CSARVGRVTETQYF.

The chain uses TRBV7-2 and TRBJ1-1; D uncertain. The germline gives CDR1 SGHTA, CDR2 FQGNSA. V was shortened by 0 bases and J by 1 base, with 9 bases between the two germline ends. The CDR3 loop spans 15 amino acids. For the CDR3, the DNA is TGTGCCAGCAGCTTAGCCCCGCCGGGGAACACTGAAGCTTTCTTT. This encodes CASSLAPPGNTEAFF.

This clonotype has more than one count but fewer than ten. The V and J genes are TRBV4-1 and TRBJ2-7, with D possibly called TRBD1 or TRBD2 (5 bases each). Germline V lookup: CDR1 MGHRA, CDR2 YSYEKL. This CDR3 is built from 17 residues. Trimming left V 1 base short and J 2 bases short, with 18 bases between. The CDR3 nucleotides read TGCGCCAGCAGCCAAGGAGAGGGGCAGGGTGGCCCCTACGAGCAGTACTTC. It yields the protein CASSQGEGQGGPYEQYF.

The chain has TRBV6-5 and TRBJ2-7; D is undetermined. This CDR3 region has 13 residues. Deletions cut 2 bases from V and 3 bases from J, with 8 bases between. Per germline, CDR1 MNHEY and CDR2 SVGAGI. As DNA, the CDR3 is TGTGCCAGCAGTTACGGGCCGGTCTACGAGCAGTACGTC. Translated: CASSYGPVYEQYV.

There are a few counts of this clonotype. This chain uses TRBV18 with TRBJ1-5; 8 bases map to TRBD1. Germline CDR1 reads KGHSH; CDR2 reads LQKENI. The CDR3 sequence is 15 residues long. V shed 5 bases and J 3 bases; nucleotides not matched to a gene: 6. In DNA, the CDR3 is TGTGCCAGCTCAATGACAGGGGAGACCAATCAGCCCCAGCATTTT. Encoded protein: CASSMTGETNQPQHF. Filled out from reference TRBV18 and TRBJ1-5, the complete variable domain reads NAGVMQNPRHLVRRRGQEARLRCSPMKGHSHVYWYRQLPEEGLKFMVYLQKENIIDESGMPKERFSAEFPKEGPSILRIQQVVRGDSAAYFCASSMTGETNQPQHFGDGTRLSIL.

Note on this clonotype: A single base separates this from a much larger clone, so it may be a read error. The V call is TRBV5-1, the J call TRBJ2-7; TRBD1 matches 8 bases. Germline-derived CDR1 and CDR2 are SGHRS and YFSETQ. Unmatched junction bases numbered 2, after V lost 3 bases and J lost 3 bases. The CDR3 spans 13 residues. The CDR3 here is CASSSTGVYEQYF. The CDR3, as DNA: TGCGCCAGCAGCTCGACAGGGGTCTACGAGCAGTACTTC.

This rearrangement joins TRBV7-6 to TRBJ2-7; the match to TRBD2 covers 8 bases. CDR3 size: 15 residues. V shed 2 bases and J 3 bases; nucleotides not matched to a gene: 6. CDR1 and CDR2 from the germline V gene are SGHVS and FNYEAQ. The CDR3 coding sequence is TGTGCCAGCAGCTTAAGGGCCAGCGGGAGCTACGAGCAGTACTTC. This sequence encodes CASSLRASGSYEQYF.

Only a few counts were recorded for this clonotype. The CDR3 sequence is CASRRMDRYLYEQYF. Here the CDR3 DNA reads TGTGCCAGCAGAAGAATGGACAGGTATCTCTACGAGCAGTACTTC. The J gene is TRBJ2-7, the V gene TRBV6-1; 7 bases fit TRBD1. The V gene end was trimmed by 6 bases and the J gene end by 3 bases; junction bases not matched to a gene: 11. The CDR3 has 15 amino acids. Germline CDR1 is MNHNS and CDR2 is SASEGT.